The 27 T cell receptor beta chains reported below all come from one sample, sequenced in a study of blood T cell repertoires in COVID-19. The protocol was immunoSEQ multiplex PCR, while the TCRdb copy is restricted to in-frame clones and leaves out a portion. Of around 110,000 clones in the sample, 76% are singletons; the top ten hold roughly 6%. The sample consisted of peripheral blood. The receptors stem from a man older than 75 with COVID-19, enrolled during active disease.

The gene calls are TRBV18 and TRBJ1-4; the D is unclear. CDR1 KGHSH and CDR2 LQKENI come from the germline V gene. V shed 3 bases and J shed 3 bases, with 14 bases lying between them. This CDR3 contains 16 residues. The CDR3 nucleotides read TGTGCCAGCTCACCCTCACCAAGATCGGCTAATGAAAAACTGTTTTTT. It encodes CASSPSPRSANEKLFF.

This chain links TRBV19 with TRBJ2-7; 10 nucleotides align to TRBD2. Unmatched junction bases numbered 3, after V lost 2 bases and J lost 2 bases. The CDR3 has 15 amino acids. In germline, CDR1 is LNHDA, CDR2 SQIVND (reference sequence). CDR3 in DNA: TGTGCCAGTAGTATACAAGCGGGAGGGCCCTACGAGCAGTACTTC. Its protein is CASSIQAGGPYEQYF.

This chain uses TRBV11-2 with TRBJ2-2, with 14 bases lining up with TRBD2. Germline lookup yields CDR1 SGHAT and CDR2 FQNNGV. The CDR3 extends over 19 amino acids. V shed 3 bases, J shed 1 base, and the junction held 7 bases outside the gene matches. The CDR3 loop reads CASSFPGTSGSLNTGELFF. The CDR3 DNA reads TGTGCCAGCAGCTTTCCCGGGACTAGCGGGAGTTTGAACACCGGGGAGCTGTTTTTT.

CDR3 bases: TGCGCCAGCAGCCTACCAGGGGGGACTGAAGCTTTCTTT. Amino acid sequence: CASSLPGGTEAFF. V usage is TRBV5-1 and J usage is TRBJ1-1, with 7 bases identical to TRBD1. The CDR3 contains 13 residues. Germline V gene sequence: CDR1 SGHRS, CDR2 YFSETQ. With V trimmed by 4 bases and J by 5 bases, 5 bases remained unmatched.

This clone was detected ten times or more. V usage is TRBV28 and J usage is TRBJ2-2; 7 nucleotides align to TRBD2. The length of the CDR3 is 16 residues. The V gene's germline CDR1 is MDHEN and CDR2 SYDVKM. Losses at the gene ends were 3 bases for V and 5 bases for J; bases not matched to a gene: 9. Here the CDR3 DNA reads TGTGCCAGCAGTTTCGTGGGAGGGAGATGGACCGGGGAGCTGTTTTTT. Translated, it gives CASSFVGGRWTGELFF. The whole variable domain, remainder taken from reference TRBV28 and TRBJ2-2, is DVKVTQSSRYLVKRTGEKVFLECVQDMDHENMFWYRQDPGLGLRLIYFSYDVKMKEKGDIPEGYSVSREKKERFSLILESASTNQTSMYLCASSFVGGRWTGELFFGEGSRLTVL.

DNA for the CDR3: TGTGCCAGCAGCTTAAACACAGGGGTCAACTATGGCTACACCTTC. Its translation: CASSLNTGVNYGYTF. The gene calls are TRBV5-6 and TRBJ1-2; 7 nucleotides agree with TRBD1. There are 15 residues in the CDR3. Germline CDR1 SGHDT, CDR2 YYEEEE. The ends lost 2 bases at V and 2 bases at J; junction bases unmatched: 6.

The chain couples TRBV2 to TRBJ2-4; tentatively, D is TRBD1 (5 bases). This CDR3 comprises 13 residues. Germline-derived CDR1 and CDR2 are SNHLY and FYNNEI. Trimming removed 8 bases at V and 0 bases at J, with 8 bases between. This chain's CDR3 is CASAQGAKNIQYF. The CDR3 bases are TGTGCCAGCGCTCAGGGAGCCAAAAACATTCAGTACTTC.

The chain carries TRBV5-1 and TRBJ2-2; D not resolved. Germline-derived CDR1 and CDR2 are SGHRS and YFSETQ. CDR3 length equals 15 residues. Trimming stripped 4 bases from V and 0 bases from J, with 10 bases between. The CDR3 region is CASSPALANTGELFF. CDR3 nucleotides: TGCGCCAGCAGCCCCGCGCTTGCGAACACCGGGGAGCTGTTTTTT.

This clone was counted a few times. J is TRBJ2-7 and V is TRBV2; D gene unclear. Trimming removed 4 bases at V and 4 bases at J, with 5 bases between. Germline V gene lookup returns CDR1 SNHLY and CDR2 FYNNEI. There are 11 residues in the CDR3. The CDR3 here is CASSGGYEQYF. CDR3 coding DNA: TGTGCCAGCAGTGGAGGATACGAGCAGTACTTC.

The chain joins TRBV5-1 to TRBJ2-7; 8 bases agree with TRBD2. Germline loops: CDR1 SGHRS, CDR2 YFSETQ. Germline trimming cut 0 bases from V and 3 bases from J; bases unmatched to any gene: 8. This CDR3 is 16 amino acids long. The CDR3 DNA reads as TGCGCCAGCAGCTTGGCCGGCAGCGGGAGTGTCTACGAGCAGTACTTC. It codes for CASSLAGSGSVYEQYF. The whole variable domain, remainder taken from reference TRBV5-1 and TRBJ2-7, is KAGVTQTPRYLIKTRGQQVTLSCSPISGHRSVSWYQQTPGQGLQFLFEYFSETQRNKGNFPGRFSGRQFSNSRSEMNVSTLELGDSALYLCASSLAGSGSVYEQYFGPGTRLTVT.

Only a few counts were recorded for this clone. This chain joins TRBV7-2 and TRBJ1-6; 9 bases map to TRBD1. The V gene end was trimmed by 4 bases and the J gene end by 5 bases; junction bases not matched to a gene: 3. The CDR3 is 15 residues long. Germline V lookup: CDR1 SGHTA, CDR2 FQGNSA. In DNA, the CDR3 is TGTGCCAGCAGCTCCCGGGACAGGGATAATTCACCCCTCCACTTT. Protein product: CASSSRDRDNSPLHF.

The J gene is TRBJ2-5, the V gene TRBV5-1; tentative D call: TRBD2 (5 bases). Trimming cost V 2 bases and J 4 bases, with 15 bases left between them. The CDR3 is 15 amino acids. The germline CDR1 and CDR2 sequences are SGHRS and YFSETQ. The CDR3 coding sequence is TGCGCCAGCAGCTTCGGCAGCGGACGAGGAGAGACCCAGTACTTC. This encodes CASSFGSGRGETQYF.

V gene TRBV5-1 combines with J gene TRBJ1-3, with 10 bases identical to TRBD1. This CDR3 has 15 residues. Germline CDR1 is SGHRS and CDR2 is YFSETQ. With V trimmed by 7 bases and J by 5 bases, 9 bases remained unmatched. CDR3 region: CASQPGQGRRNTIYF. CDR3 DNA: TGCGCCAGCCAGCCGGGACAGGGGCGCCGAAACACCATATATTTT.

V is TRBV2 and J is TRBJ2-3, with 7 bases fitting TRBD1. The V gene end was trimmed by 4 bases and the J gene end by 1 base; junction bases not matched to a gene: 5. Germline CDR1 is SNHLY and CDR2 is FYNNEI. The CDR3 consists of 15 residues. The CDR3 nucleotides read TGTGCCAGCAGTGTCCGACAGGGCGGCACAGATACGCAGTATTTT. This translates into CASSVRQGGTDTQYF.

The CDR3 spells CASSPLLMTGWGNTIYF. CDR3 bases: TGTGCCAGCAGCCCACTCTTAATGACAGGGTGGGGAAACACCATATATTTT. This sequence joins TRBV3-1 (or the pseudogene TRBV3-2) and TRBJ1-3, with 7 bases identical to TRBD1. The CDR3 runs to 17 residues. Germline V gene data show CDR1 as LGHDT and CDR2 as YNNKEL (reference sequence). Trimming cost V 4 bases and J 4 bases; bases outside gene matches: 13.

The count of this clone is one. V and J are TRBV24-1 and TRBJ1-4; 7 bases are shared with TRBD1. The germline V gene encodes CDR1 KGHDR and CDR2 SFDVKD. The CDR3 is made up of 16 amino acids. V shed 5 bases, J shed 0 bases, and the junction held 5 bases outside the gene matches. The CDR3 sequence: CATSGGQASTNEKLFF. CDR3 in DNA: TGTGCCACCAGTGGTGGACAGGCCTCAACTAATGAAAAACTGTTTTTT.

The chain combines TRBV5-1 with TRBJ1-2; 7 positions match TRBD1. The CDR3 has 13 amino acids. Per germline, CDR1 SGHRS and CDR2 YFSETQ. The trim removed 4 bases at V and 8 bases at J, leaving 8 bases unmatched. This CDR3 reads CASSTQTGKGYTF. In DNA form, the CDR3 reads TGCGCCAGCAGCACACAGACAGGGAAAGGCTACACCTTC.

In its sample, this clone was seen once. This chain uses TRBV7-2 with TRBJ2-1, with D maybe TRBD2 (6 bases). CDR3 length: 17 amino acids. Trimming left V 5 bases short and J 0 bases short, with 17 bases between. Germline loops: CDR1 SGHTA, CDR2 FQGNSA. The CDR3 region is CASSPGGRASSYNEQFF. The CDR3 DNA reads as TGTGCCAGCAGCCCCGGGGGACGGGCGAGCTCCTACAATGAGCAGTTCTTC.

V is TRBV28 and J is TRBJ2-1; 8 nucleotides match TRBD2. CDR3 size: 15 residues. Per the germline V gene, CDR1 is MDHEN and CDR2 is SYDVKM. V was clipped by 6 bases and J by 3 bases; unmatched bases: 7. The CDR3 bases are TGTGCCAGCAGCTATAGCGGGAATAGCTACAATGAGCAGTTCTTC. Residues: CASSYSGNSYNEQFF.

The chain employs TRBV5-4 and TRBJ2-5, with 13 bases that match TRBD2. Trimming took 4 bases from V and 5 from J; bases not matched to a gene: 8. The CDR3 covers 16 residues. The germline V gene has CDR1 SGHNT and CDR2 YYREEE (reference sequence). The CDR3 spells CASSPLAGGHQETQYF. The CDR3 coding sequence is TGTGCCAGCAGCCCACTAGCGGGAGGGCATCAGGAGACCCAGTACTTC.

The chain links TRBV29-1 to TRBJ1-1, with TRBD1 matching over 8 bases. The germline CDR1 and CDR2 sequences are SQVTM and ANQGSEA. Losses at the gene ends were 6 bases for V and 1 base for J; bases not matched to a gene: 1. The CDR3 length is 12 residues. The CDR3 nucleotides read TGCAGCGTCGGGACAGGGAACACTGAAGCTTTCTTT. This codes for CSVGTGNTEAFF. Full variable domain (rest looked up from reference TRBV29-1 and TRBJ1-1): SAVISQKPSRDICQRGTSLTIQCQVDSQVTMMFWYRQQPGQSLTLIATANQGSEATYESGFVIDKFPISRPNLTFSTLTVSNMSPEDSSIYLCSVGTGNTEAFFGQGTRLTVV.

This chain links TRBV7-9 with TRBJ2-3; no clear D. Trimming shortened V by 3 bases and J by 3 bases, and 16 bases separated the two germline ends. CDR1 is SEHNR, CDR2 FQNEAQ, per germline (reference sequence). This CDR3 has 16 amino acids. The CDR3 sequence is CASSFLILPQTDTQYF. In DNA form, the CDR3 reads TGTGCCAGCAGCTTTTTGATTCTCCCCCAGACAGATACGCAGTATTTT.

This sequence joins TRBV9 and TRBJ2-1, with D unresolved. CDR1 SGDLS and CDR2 YYNGEE come from the germline V gene. Trimming took off 1 base at V and 0 bases at J, with 11 bases between the two ends. The CDR3 is made up of 16 amino acids. CDR3 amino acids: CASSVQALLSYNEQFF. CDR3 nucleotide sequence: TGTGCCAGCAGCGTACAGGCCCTCCTCTCCTACAATGAGCAGTTCTTC.

This chain joins TRBV5-1 and TRBJ2-2, with 10 bases identical to TRBD2. CDR1 is SGHRS and CDR2 is YFSETQ in the germline V gene. CDR3 length equals 17 residues. The V gene end was trimmed by 4 bases and the J gene end by 3 bases; junction bases not matched to a gene: 9. This CDR3 reads CASSVDGLAVDTGELFF. CDR3 bases: TGCGCCAGCAGCGTGGACGGACTAGCGGTCGACACCGGGGAGCTGTTTTTT. Based on the CDR3 plus reference TRBV5-1 and TRBJ2-2, the full variable domain is KAGVTQTPRYLIKTRGQQVTLSCSPISGHRSVSWYQQTPGQGLQFLFEYFSETQRNKGNFPGRFSGRQFSNSRSEMNVSTLELGDSALYLCASSVDGLAVDTGELFFGEGSRLTVL.

The gene calls are TRBV14 and TRBJ2-1; no reliable D call. This CDR3 has 16 amino acids. Trimming removed 5 bases at V and 7 bases at J, with 21 bases between. Germline V CDR1 and CDR2: SGHDN, FVKESK. CDR3 nucleotides: TGTGCCAGCAGCTTTGGCCGGGTCCCGCTGCTGAATGAGCAGTTCTTC. As protein: CASSFGRVPLLNEQFF.

The chain combines TRBV10-3 with TRBJ1-5; 8 bases are shared with TRBD1. CDR1 is ENHRY and CDR2 is SYGVKD in the germline V gene. V lost 5 bases and J lost 4; bases outside the gene matches: 4. This CDR3 region has 14 residues. DNA for the CDR3: TGTGCCATCAGTTTTACAGGGGGGAATCAGCCCCAGCATTTT. Residues: CAISFTGGNQPQHF.

V usage is TRBV2 and J usage is TRBJ2-6; D perhaps matches TRBD2 (6 bases). The CDR3 consists of 16 residues. In germline, CDR1 is SNHLY, CDR2 FYNNEI. V was clipped by 1 base and J by 2 bases, with 9 bases between them. CDR3: CASSEGAGPGANVLTF. The CDR3, as DNA: TGTGCCAGCAGTGAAGGCGCGGGACCTGGGGCCAACGTCCTGACTTTC.